Below, 31 T cell receptor beta chains from the same sample are listed, as sequenced in a study of cytomegalovirus exposure and HLA in healthy donors. The primer mix had 60 Vbeta and 13 Jbeta primers. The table came from immunoSEQ multiplex PCR; TCRdb's copy has only in-frame clones and leaves some out. The sample consists of more than 130,000 clones, about 78% of them appearing once. Sequencing input: PBMCs. The origin of the receptors is a man aged 18 to 29 in good health and CMV-seronegative.

The chain recombines TRBV28 with TRBJ1-5, with 11 bases identical to TRBD1. The CDR3 totals 13 residues. Germline V gene sequence: CDR1 MDHEN, CDR2 SYDVKM. Trimming cost V 8 bases and J 7 bases; bases outside gene matches: 4. CDR3 sequence: CASRDRGKQPQHF. CDR3 bases: TGTGCCAGCCGGGACAGGGGGAAACAGCCCCAGCATTTT.

The rearrangement uses TRBV6-1 and TRBJ1-1; D gene ambiguous. Germline V gene sequence: CDR1 MNHNS, CDR2 SASEGT. Deletions cut 0 bases from V and 1 base from J, with 6 bases between. CDR3 length equals 14 residues. The CDR3 here is CASSEAVRNTEAFF. The CDR3 DNA sequence: TGTGCCAGCAGTGAAGCGGTTAGGAACACTGAAGCTTTCTTT.

The V and J genes are TRBV5-1 and TRBJ2-7; no firm D call. Germline V lookup: CDR1 SGHRS, CDR2 YFSETQ. This CDR3 has 12 amino acids. The ends were cut back, 1 base at V and 2 bases at J, with 4 bases in the middle. This chain's CDR3 is CASSLTAYEQYF. DNA of the CDR3: TGCGCCAGCAGCTTGACAGCCTACGAGCAGTACTTC.

The V call is TRBV5-1, the J call TRBJ1-3; D uncertain. V gave up 0 bases and J gave up 0 bases, with 16 bases separating them. Per germline, CDR1 SGHRS and CDR2 YFSETQ. There are 18 residues in the CDR3. For the CDR3, the DNA is TGCGCCAGCAGCTTGGTTGTAGATCAGGTTAGCTCTGGAAACACCATATATTTT. As protein: CASSLVVDQVSSGNTIYF.

V is TRBV10-1 and J is TRBJ2-5; the D gene is possibly TRBD2 (5 bases). The CDR3 consists of 13 residues. The V gene's germline CDR1 is WNHNN and CDR2 SYGVQD (reference sequence). Trimming shortened V by 2 bases and J by 11 bases, and 15 bases separated the two germline ends. CDR3 loop: CASSEGHGEEQYF. The CDR3 nucleotides are TGCGCCAGCAGTGAGGGGCACGGGGAAGAGCAGTACTTC.

The gene calls are TRBV6-5 and TRBJ1-1; D gene ambiguous. Germline CDR1 is MNHEY and CDR2 is SVGAGI. The CDR3 runs 15 residues. Between the trimmed V and J ends, which lost 2 bases and 2 bases, there was a span of 12 bases. CDR3 sequence: CASSYEWAANTEAFF. In nucleotides, the CDR3 is TGTGCCAGCAGTTACGAGTGGGCAGCCAACACTGAAGCTTTCTTT.

CDR3: CASSGQQEAHAEAFF. The CDR3 DNA reads as TGTGCCAGCAGCGGCCAGCAAGAGGCCCACGCTGAAGCTTTCTTT. The chain has TRBV7-9 and TRBJ1-1, with unresolved D. Germline values: CDR1 SEHNR, CDR2 FQNEAQ (reference sequence). The CDR3 consists of 15 residues. The V and J ends lost 5 bases and 6 bases respectively, with 19 bases between them.

The chain joins TRBV5-1 to TRBJ2-2; 7 positions agree with TRBD1. V shed 7 bases and J 1 base; nucleotides not matched to a gene: 4. Germline loops: CDR1 SGHRS, CDR2 YFSETQ. The CDR3 spans 14 residues. The CDR3: CASGRTGNTGELFF. DNA for the CDR3: TGCGCCAGCGGGCGGACAGGGAACACCGGGGAGCTGTTTTTT.

The chain couples TRBV27 to TRBJ1-5; D uncertain. Germline lookup yields CDR1 MNHEY and CDR2 SMNVEV (reference sequence). This CDR3 comprises 11 residues. Between the trimmed V and J ends, which lost 4 bases and 4 bases, there was a span of 2 bases. The CDR3 nucleotides read TGTGCCAGCAGTTCGAATCAGCCCCAGCATTTT. It codes for CASSSNQPQHF.

V usage is TRBV4-2 and J usage is TRBJ2-1; no definite D call. The CDR3 is 15 residues long. V was shortened by 5 bases and J by 4 bases, with 15 bases between the two germline ends. CDR1 is LGHNA, CDR2 YNFKEQ, per germline. This CDR3 is CASSSQPTQYNEQFF. The CDR3, as DNA: TGTGCCAGCAGCTCCCAACCGACACAATACAATGAGCAGTTCTTC.

The chain uses TRBV18 and TRBJ1-1; D remains ambiguous. Trimming pared 5 bases from V and 0 bases from J, leaving 4 bases between. The germline gives CDR1 KGHSH, CDR2 LQKENI. The CDR3 is 12 amino acids. CDR3 bases: TGTGCCAGCTCAGGAGTGAACACTGAAGCTTTCTTT. Translation gives CASSGVNTEAFF.

The chain recombines TRBV19 with TRBJ1-1, with D hard to call. There are 11 residues in the CDR3. CDR1 is LNHDA, CDR2 SQIVND, per germline (reference sequence). V lost 7 bases, J lost 3 bases, and 6 bases lay in between. CDR3 coding DNA: TGTGCCAGTACCCGGTACACTGAAGCTTTCTTT. Translated: CASTRYTEAFF.

This clone was seen more than once but under ten times. The J gene is TRBJ1-1, the V gene TRBV30; tentatively, D is TRBD1 (5 bases). In germline, CDR1 is GTSNPN, CDR2 SVGIG (reference sequence). The V gene lost 3 bases and the J gene lost 5 bases, with 7 bases spanning the gap. The CDR3 is 11 amino acids. The CDR3 DNA is TGTGCCTGGAGGGGGGGGACTGAAGCTTTCTTT. Its translation: CAWRGGTEAFF.

This clone was detected only a few times. This rearrangement joins TRBV11-2 to TRBJ2-3; D is perhaps TRBD2 (6 bases). V gave up 1 base and J gave up 0 bases, with 11 bases separating them. Germline V gene data show CDR1 as SGHAT and CDR2 as FQNNGV. CDR3 size: 16 residues. CDR3 in DNA: TGTGCCAGCAGCTTAGTCGCTGGGACTAGCACAGATACGCAGTATTTT. Translation gives CASSLVAGTSTDTQYF.

The chain is built from TRBV5-4 and TRBJ2-5; 10 nucleotides align to TRBD1. Looked up from germline, CDR1 is SGHNT and CDR2 is YYREEE (reference sequence). The CDR3 length is 15 residues. V was pared by 4 bases and J by 4 bases, with 7 bases of the junction left unmatched. CDR3 coding DNA: TGTGCCAGCAGCGGCGAGACAGGGGGCGGAGAGACCCAGTACTTC. Translated, it gives CASSGETGGGETQYF.

The J gene is TRBJ1-4, the V gene TRBV2, with 8 bases lining up with TRBD1. V shed 6 bases and J 8 bases; nucleotides not matched to a gene: 8. CDR1 and CDR2 (germline): SNHLY, FYNNEI. The CDR3 has 14 residues. The CDR3 here is CASRAGAGGEKLFF. CDR3 coding DNA: TGTGCCAGCAGGGCCGGGGCAGGGGGCGAAAAACTGTTTTTT.

The J gene is TRBJ1-5, the V gene TRBV6-6; 9 positions match TRBD1. V dropped 6 bases and J dropped 2; count of bases not matched to a gene: 2. Germline V gene sequence: CDR1 MNHNY, CDR2 SVGAGI (reference sequence). The CDR3 is made up of 14 amino acids. This CDR3 is CASSWTGGNQPQHF. CDR3 nucleotides: TGTGCCAGCAGCTGGACAGGGGGCAATCAGCCCCAGCATTTT.

The chain joins TRBV18 to TRBJ1-2; D might be TRBD1 (5 bases). Trimming shortened V by 3 bases and J by 7 bases, and 21 bases separated the two germline ends. There are 16 residues in the CDR3. CDR1 and CDR2 (germline): KGHSH, LQKENI. The CDR3 nucleotides read TGTGCCAGCTCACCGGTTGAGTCTAGGGGAAGGACTGGCTACACCTTC. Its translation is CASSPVESRGRTGYTF.

This chain links TRBV6-5 with TRBJ1-1; 8 nucleotides agree with TRBD1. CDR3 length: 15 amino acids. The V gene's germline CDR1 is MNHEY and CDR2 SVGAGI. V shed 2 bases and J 3 bases; nucleotides not matched to a gene: 5. The chain's CDR3 is CASSYPGGAYTEAFF. The CDR3 bases are TGTGCCAGCAGTTACCCAGGGGGCGCGTACACTGAAGCTTTCTTT.

This chain joins TRBV2 and TRBJ1-1; possible D gene TRBD1, 5 bases. Germline V gene sequence: CDR1 SNHLY, CDR2 FYNNEI. This CDR3 is 13 amino acids long. V was trimmed by 5 bases and J by 1 base, leaving 8 bases between them. CDR3 in amino acids: CASSFDRNTEAFF. For the CDR3, the DNA is TGTGCCAGCAGTTTCGACAGGAACACTGAAGCTTTCTTT.

The chain links TRBV4-1 to TRBJ1-1; 10 bases agree with TRBD1. Unmatched junction bases numbered 7, after V lost 3 bases and J lost 6 bases. The CDR3 runs to 15 residues. Germline values: CDR1 MGHRA, CDR2 YSYEKL. CDR3: CASSHDPGQGSEAFF. CDR3 nucleotide sequence: TGCGCCAGCAGCCACGACCCGGGACAGGGGTCTGAAGCTTTCTTT.

V is TRBV12-5 and J is TRBJ2-1; 14 bases agree with TRBD2. Germline assignment: CDR1 LGHNT and CDR2 FRNRAP. Losses at the gene ends were 1 base for V and 8 bases for J; bases not matched to a gene: 4. The CDR3 has 16 residues. This CDR3 reads CASGLGTSGGWDEQFF. The DNA for the CDR3 is TGTGCTAGTGGTTTGGGGACTAGCGGGGGGTGGGATGAGCAGTTCTTC.

This clone was seen a few times. The genes are TRBV6-5 and TRBJ2-2, with TRBD1 identical over 7 bases. V lost 7 bases to trimming and J lost 5 bases; unmatched junction nucleotides: 10. The CDR3 consists of 15 residues. Germline V gene data show CDR1 as MNHEY and CDR2 as SVGAGI. CDR3: CASTYQAGGTGELFF. The DNA of the CDR3 is TGTGCCAGCACCTATCAGGCAGGGGGAACCGGGGAGCTGTTTTTT.

This clone occurred a few times. The chain has TRBV21-1 and TRBJ1-3; the table's D call, TRBD1, was not checked against the DNA. TRBV21-1 is a pseudogene locus. The length of the CDR3 is 16 residues. The CDR3 nucleotides read TGTGCCAGCAGCAAAGCGTTGGGGGCACCGGGAAACACCATATATTTT. This codes for CASSKALGAPGNTIYF.

This clone was found a few times. V gene TRBV19 combines with J gene TRBJ2-7; 10 bases are shared with TRBD1. The V gene end was trimmed by 7 bases and the J gene end by 2 bases; junction bases not matched to a gene: 5. The CDR3 spans 14 residues. Germline V gene sequence: CDR1 LNHDA, CDR2 SQIVND (reference sequence). CDR3 DNA: TGTGCCAGTACTCCGGGACAGGGGACCTACGAGCAGTACTTC. It yields the protein CASTPGQGTYEQYF.

The V and J genes are TRBV7-3 and TRBJ1-1; TRBD1 might be the D (6 bases). Trimming removed 6 bases from V and 2 bases from J, with 10 bases in between. Germline V gene sequence: CDR1 SGHTA, CDR2 FQGTGA. The CDR3 runs 13 residues. The CDR3 nucleotides are TGTGCCAGCAGAGGACAGCCAAACACTGAAGCTTTCTTT. The encoded protein is CASRGQPNTEAFF.

V and J are TRBV28 and TRBJ2-1; 8 positions match TRBD2. The CDR3 spans 14 residues. Germline V gives CDR1 MDHEN, CDR2 SYDVKM. The V and J ends lost 7 bases and 3 bases, in that order; junction bases with no gene match: 5. The CDR3 DNA sequence: TGTGCCAGCAAACGGGGGGGGCGCTACAATGAGCAGTTCTTC. Its translation: CASKRGGRYNEQFF.

CDR3 residues: CASSLKGRLAGYTF. The CDR3 region has the DNA TGTGCCAGCAGTTTAAAGGGCCGTTTAGCGGGCTACACCTTC. This chain joins TRBV27 and TRBJ1-2, with D uncertain. The CDR3 runs to 14 residues. In germline, CDR1 is MNHEY, CDR2 SMNVEV (reference sequence). V was shortened by 2 bases and J by 8 bases, with 15 bases between the two germline ends.

This clone was observed many times. V and J are TRBV5-4 and TRBJ2-7, with 7 bases that match TRBD1. The J segment lost 3 bases and the V segment lost 0 bases, leaving 0 bases of the junction unmatched. Germline V CDR1 and CDR2: SGHNT, YYREEE (reference sequence). This CDR3 is built from 13 residues. CDR3 in amino acids: CASSLGTGYEQYF. As DNA, the CDR3 is TGTGCCAGCAGCTTGGGGACAGGCTACGAGCAGTACTTC.

The chain employs TRBV7-2 and TRBJ1-5, with D possibly matching TRBD1 (5 bases). V was clipped by 6 bases and J by 3 bases, with 12 bases between them. Germline V lookup: CDR1 SGHTA, CDR2 FQGNSA. The CDR3 extends over 14 amino acids. The CDR3 loop reads CASSQQDNNQPQHF. CDR3 coding DNA: TGTGCCAGCAGTCAACAGGATAACAATCAGCCCCAGCATTTT.

The chain is built from TRBV19 and TRBJ2-7; D unresolved. Germline CDR1 is LNHDA and CDR2 is SQIVND (reference sequence). V shed 1 base and J shed 2 bases, with 6 bases lying between them. This CDR3 comprises 13 residues. DNA for the CDR3: TGTGCCAGTAGTATAGGATACACCTACGAGCAGTACTTC. It specifies CASSIGYTYEQYF.